This T cell receptor beta chain emerged from a study of T cell changes during pregnancy in multiple sclerosis. CDR3 size: 13 residues. Deletions cut 1 base from V and 7 bases from J, with 8 bases between. Per the germline V gene, CDR1 is SGHTA and CDR2 is FQGNSA. Clones were read by immunoSEQ multiplex PCR, and TCRdb kept only the in-frame ones, dropping some. The table has some 93,000 clones, approximately 92% seen once. This clonotype was sampled from a female donor with multiple sclerosis, enrolled in a pregnancy study. The chain employs TRBV7-2 and TRBJ1-5; D is undetermined. The material sequenced was peripheral blood, taken after pregnancy. This CDR3 reads CASSLDSRQPQHF. The CDR3 region has the DNA TGTGCCAGCAGCTTAGACTCCCGGCAGCCCCAGCATTTT.